A single sample gave rise to the 19 T cell receptor beta chains below, sequenced in a study of tumor-infiltrating lymphocytes in primary liver carcinoma. Total RNA (around 0.45 ug) served as template for TCR beta cDNA synthesis primed by a constant-region primer. It was through three nested multiplex PCR rounds of slightly modified ARM-PCR that TCR beta libraries arose. The two initial PCR rounds, 9 to 11 cycles each, used TRBV1-TRBV30 forward and C-beta reverse primers. TCRdb fed the multiplex PCR reads into MiXCR, producing one record per CDR3 protein. The sample includes around 79,000 distinct CDR3 sequences, 69% of them seen just once. Both RNA and DNA were isolated together from around 20-30 mg of bulk tissue that had not been sorted. The sequenced material came from tumor-adjacent normal liver tissue. Every receptor here comes from a man between 40 and 49 years old with primary liver carcinoma and hepatitis B virus infection.

Remarks on this clonotype: An end of the junction differs from the germline gene, which may be a read error. The chain employs TRBV28 and TRBJ2-3, with 8 bases fitting TRBD1. The germline V gene has CDR1 MDHEN and CDR2 SYDVKM. CDR3 length: 16 residues. This chain's CDR3 is CTSRPRRDRREDTQYF. In DNA form, the CDR3 reads TGTACCAGCAGACCTAGGAGGGACAGGCGTGAAGATACGCAGTATTTT.

Details on this clonotype: One end of the junction does not line up with germline, which may come from a read error. The chain uses TRBV6-1 and TRBJ1-5; no clear D. The CDR3 is 13 residues long. Germline V gives CDR1 MNHNS, CDR2 SASEGT. The CDR3 region has the DNA TGTGTCAGCAGTCAGAACTGGGAACAGCCCCAGCATTTT. This sequence encodes CVSSQNWEQPQHF.

In regard to this clonotype: It may be a read error: a sequence one base away is much more abundant. The chain joins TRBV7-9 to TRBJ2-1; maybe TRBD2 (6 bases). Per the germline V gene, CDR1 is SEHNR and CDR2 is FQNEAQ (reference sequence). The CDR3 has 11 residues. Here the CDR3 reads CASSLASEQSF. CDR3 bases: TGTGCCAGCAGCCTAGCGAGCGAGCAGTCCTTC.

The CDR3 region is CAIRPPVGSEQFF. The CDR3 nucleotides are TGTGCCATCAGGCCGCCGGTGGGGAGTGAACAGTTCTTC. The chain links TRBV10-3 to TRBJ2-1, with TRBD2 as a possible D gene (5 bases). The CDR3 contains 13 residues. Trimming cost V 6 bases and J 13 bases, with 19 bases left between them. Germline values: CDR1 ENHRY, CDR2 SYGVKD.

The V and J genes are TRBV29-1 and TRBJ2-3; 8 nucleotides match TRBD2. V dropped 6 bases and J dropped 4; count of bases not matched to a gene: 9. This CDR3 contains 14 residues. Germline-derived CDR1 and CDR2 are SQVTM and ANQGSEA. Here the CDR3 reads CSVGGGGRPDTQYF. The DNA for the CDR3 is TGCAGCGTGGGGGGCGGCGGGAGGCCAGATACGCAGTATTTT.

This clonotype was seen a handful of times. This may be a read error, as it is one base from a much larger clone. The CDR3 loop is CVSSYSTPGWGTNEKLFF. The DNA for the CDR3 is TGTGTCAGCAGTTACTCGACCCCAGGGTGGGGGACTAATGAAAAACTGTTTTTT. V usage is TRBV6-6 and J usage is TRBJ1-4; TRBD1 is a possible D gene (5 bases). The CDR3 runs to 18 residues. Germline V gives CDR1 MNHNY, CDR2 SVGAGI (reference sequence).

About this clonotype: The junction and the germline gene differ at one end; a read error may be behind it. The CDR3 DNA reads as TGTACCAGCAGTTTCTCGCTTTGGGATACACAGTATTTT. Its translation: CTSSFSLWDTQYF. The chain couples TRBV6-6 to TRBJ2-3; no reliable D call. Germline lookup yields CDR1 MNHNY and CDR2 SVGAGI (reference sequence). This CDR3 has 13 residues.

In regard to this clonotype: Possible read error: a much larger clone is one base away. CDR3 in amino acids: CASSSSGTGSYNEQFF. The CDR3 nucleotides are TGCGCCAGCAGCTCATCCGGGACAGGCTCCTACAATGAGCAGTTCTTC. The rearrangement joins TRBV5-1 to TRBJ2-1, with 8 bases identical to TRBD1. CDR1 and CDR2 from the germline V gene are SGHRS and YFSETQ. CDR3 length: 16 amino acids. V lost 3 bases and J lost 0; bases outside the gene matches: 5.

This clonotype was detected only once. The chain employs TRBV6-2 or TRBV6-3 and TRBJ2-6; D possibly corresponds to TRBD1 (5 bases). Per the germline V gene, CDR1 is MNHEY and CDR2 is SVGEGT. This CDR3 has 15 amino acids. The germline V and J ends were trimmed by 8 bases and 17 bases, with 28 bases remaining between them. The CDR3 here is CASSLTSSGANVVTF. The DNA of the CDR3 is TGTGCCAGCTCTCTGACCAGCTCTGGGGCCAACGTTGTGACTTTC.

This clonotype came up many times. V is TRBV6-1 and J is TRBJ2-7; D not resolved. Germline assignment: CDR1 MNHNS and CDR2 SASEGT. The V end was cut by 10 bases, the J end by 0 bases, with 13 bases between. The CDR3 sequence is 13 residues long. For the CDR3, the DNA is TGTGCCACCCGGACGCCGAGCTCCTACGAGCAGTACTTC. This gives the protein CATRTPSSYEQYF.

This clonotype was picked up a small number of times. This could be a read error, since a much larger clone is one nucleotide away. The chain is built from TRBV11-2 and TRBJ1-4; 8 nucleotides agree with TRBD1. The CDR3 is 15 amino acids. Per the germline V gene, CDR1 is SGHAT and CDR2 is FQNNGV. CDR3 protein: CVSSLDPTGVEKLFF. DNA for the CDR3: TGTGTCAGCAGCTTAGACCCGACAGGGGTTGAAAAACTGTTTTTT.

To note about this clonotype: Since a much larger clone is just one base distant, this may be a read error. This rearrangement joins TRBV9 to TRBJ2-1; D may be TRBD1 (5 bases). The CDR3 covers 14 residues. In germline, CDR1 is SGDLS, CDR2 YYNGEE. The CDR3 DNA reads as TGTGCCAGCAGCGCCGCCAGGGATTTGGATGATCAGTTCTTC. It codes for CASSAARDLDDQFF.

This clonotype has a handful of counts. A junction boundary mismatches the germline segment, possibly from a read error. The V gene is TRBV6-1, the J gene TRBJ2-5, with D perhaps TRBD2 (6 bases). This CDR3 is built from 14 residues. Germline lookup yields CDR1 MNHNS and CDR2 SASEGT. CDR3: CASRRASSGETHYF. CDR3 nucleotides: TGTGCCAGCAGAAGGGCCTCCTCGGGGGAGACCCACTACTTC.

In regard to this clonotype: At one boundary the junction diverges from the germline segment, which might be a read error. This rearrangement joins TRBV11-2 to TRBJ2-1; D is perhaps TRBD2 (6 bases). Germline assignment: CDR1 SGHAT and CDR2 FQNNGV. This CDR3 has 16 residues. CDR3 sequence: CASSRDRSGFHNEQFF. CDR3 coding DNA: TGCGCCAGTAGCCGAGATAGGAGCGGGTTTCACAATGAGCAGTTCTTC.

Details on this clonotype: A much larger clone lies one base from this, so it may be a read error. The J gene is TRBJ2-3, the V gene TRBV28; 12 nucleotides match TRBD2. Germline lookup yields CDR1 MDHEN and CDR2 SYDVKM. The V gene end was trimmed by 6 bases and the J gene end by 5 bases; junction bases not matched to a gene: 9. The CDR3 is 16 residues long. The CDR3, as DNA: TGTGCCAGCAGATCCTCCACTAGCGGGAGGATAGATACGCAGTATTTT. Translation gives CASRSSTSGRIDTQYF. Together with reference TRBV28 and TRBJ2-3, the CDR3 gives the full variable domain: DVKVTQSSRYLVKRTGEKVFLECVQDMDHENMFWYRQDPGLGLRLIYFSYDVKMKEKGDIPEGYSVSREKKERFSLILESASTNQTSMYLCASRSSTSGRIDTQYFGPGTRLTVL.

Ten or more counts support this clonotype. This sequence joins TRBV7-8 and TRBJ2-7; no clear D. V lost 1 base and J lost 3, with 16 bases in between. Germline V gives CDR1 SGHVS, CDR2 FQNEAQ. The length of the CDR3 is 16 residues. The CDR3 nucleotides read TGTGCCAGCAGCTTAGGTGTAGGGTTTGGGTTCTACGAGCAGTACTTC. Translating it yields CASSLGVGFGFYEQYF.

Concerning this clonotype: The junction departs from germline at one end; a sequencing error may be responsible. V gene TRBV12-3 or TRBV12-4 combines with J gene TRBJ1-3; 8 nucleotides agree with TRBD1. The CDR3 extends over 14 amino acids. CDR3 loop: CASRSTGDGSTIYF. The CDR3 DNA reads TGTGCCAGCAGATCGACAGGGGACGGAAGCACCATATATTTT.

This clonotype turned up a few times. A junction end diverges from the germline sequence, so it may reflect a read error. The chain employs TRBV28 and TRBJ1-3; D unclear. Germline-derived CDR1 and CDR2 are MDHEN and SYDVKM. The CDR3 length is 15 residues. Here the CDR3 reads CASSSSDLSENTIYF. The CDR3 DNA reads as TGTGCCAGCAGTTCTTCAGACCTCTCTGAAAACACCATATATTTT.

With respect to this clonotype: One end of the junction varies from germline; a read error may be responsible. V usage is TRBV11-2 and J usage is TRBJ2-1; 7 nucleotides line up with TRBD2. CDR1 and CDR2 (germline): SGHAT, FQNNGV. CDR3 length: 16 residues. The CDR3: CASMTNIVGGYNEQFF. For the CDR3, the DNA is TGTGCCAGTATGACTAACATAGTGGGAGGGTACAATGAGCAATTCTTC.